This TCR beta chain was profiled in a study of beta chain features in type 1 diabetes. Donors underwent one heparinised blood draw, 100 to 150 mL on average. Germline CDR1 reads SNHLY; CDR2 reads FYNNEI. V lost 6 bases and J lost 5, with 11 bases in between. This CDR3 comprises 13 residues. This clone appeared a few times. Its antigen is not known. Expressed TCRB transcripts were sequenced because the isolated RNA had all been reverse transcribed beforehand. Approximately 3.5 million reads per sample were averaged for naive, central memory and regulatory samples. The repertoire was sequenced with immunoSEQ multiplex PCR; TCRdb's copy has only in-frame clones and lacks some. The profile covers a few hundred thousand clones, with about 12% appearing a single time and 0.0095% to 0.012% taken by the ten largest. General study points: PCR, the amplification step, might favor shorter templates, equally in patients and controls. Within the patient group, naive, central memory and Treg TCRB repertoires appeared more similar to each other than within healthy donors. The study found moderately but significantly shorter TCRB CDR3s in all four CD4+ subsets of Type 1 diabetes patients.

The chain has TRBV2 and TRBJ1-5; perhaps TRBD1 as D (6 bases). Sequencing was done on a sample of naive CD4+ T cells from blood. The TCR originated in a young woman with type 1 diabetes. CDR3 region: CASRVGGDQPQHF. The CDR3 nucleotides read TGTGCCAGCAGGGTTGGGGGCGATCAGCCCCAGCATTTT.